This T cell receptor (beta chain) appears in the sequencing data of a study of blood T cell repertoires in COVID-19. At the level of the study: The study drew acute and convalescent COVID-19 samples from the United States, Italy and Spain. T cells, B-cell-depleted T cells, or PBMCs supplied cDNA or gDNA.

CDR3 size: 16 residues. CDR1 and CDR2 (germline): SGHRS, YFSETQ. Trimming pared 0 bases from V and 1 base from J, leaving 10 bases between. Using immunoSEQ multiplex PCR, the repertoire was profiled, and TCRdb retains in-frame clones only, with some absent. This sample carries tens of thousands of clones, approximately 80% of them seen once, and the ten largest clones take roughly 6%. The receptor was isolated from a woman aged 60-75 years with acute or convalescent COVID-19. Sample: peripheral blood. The rearrangement uses TRBV5-1 and TRBJ2-2, with a weak D call TRBD1 (6 bases). The DNA of the CDR3 is TGCGCCAGCAGCTTGGTTCCGACAGGGAACACCGGGGAGCTGTTTTTT. Translating gives CASSLVPTGNTGELFF.